The 15 T cell receptor beta chains in this list originate from one sample, sequenced in a study of Ad26.COV2.S vaccination and SARS-CoV-2 variants. Measured with immunoSEQ multiplex PCR; TCRdb has only the in-frame clones, and not every one. The profile shows about 410,000 clones, 89% of them singletons. As to treatment: 19 received Ad26.COV2.S at low or high dose, single or two shots; 5 received placebo; per-sample allocation not given. Samples came from day 63 after the first vaccine or placebo injection. Specimen: peripheral blood, collected in a trial of Ad26.COV2.S vaccine versus placebo. Every receptor here comes from a person between 18 and 65 years old who received the Ad26.COV2.S COVID-19 vaccine or a placebo.

The V and J genes are TRBV7-8 and TRBJ1-4, with 11 bases aligning to TRBD1. V shed 2 bases, J shed 6 bases, and the junction held 2 bases outside the gene matches. The V gene's germline CDR1 is SGHVS and CDR2 FQNEAQ. The CDR3 covers 15 residues. The CDR3 loop reads CASSLWTGGDEKLFF. CDR3 sequence (DNA): TGTGCCAGCAGCTTATGGACAGGGGGCGATGAAAAACTGTTTTTT. The complete variable domain, with remaining parts taken from reference TRBV7-8 and TRBJ1-4, reads GAGVSQSPRYKVAKRGQDVALRCDPISGHVSLFWYQQALGQGPEFLTYFQNEAQLDKSGLPSDRFFAERPEGSVSTLKIQRTQQEDSAVYLCASSLWTGGDEKLFFGSGTQLSVL.

The CDR3 here is CSAEGHQAVEQFF. The CDR3 region has the DNA TGCAGCGCCGAGGGTCACCAGGCGGTTGAGCAGTTCTTC. V and J are TRBV29-1 and TRBJ2-1; weak D call: TRBD2 (5 bases). The CDR3 covers 13 residues. Trimming took off 7 bases at V and 9 bases at J, with 19 bases between the two ends. Germline V gives CDR1 SQVTM, CDR2 ANQGSEA.

This clone was picked up one time. The chain uses TRBV10-3 and TRBJ1-3; weak D call: TRBD1 (5 bases). In germline, CDR1 is ENHRY, CDR2 SYGVKD. V was clipped by 10 bases and J by 4 bases, with 17 bases between them. This CDR3 has 14 residues. The CDR3 protein is CANVLDSGGNTIYF. Here the CDR3 DNA reads TGTGCCAACGTGCTCGACAGCGGAGGAAACACCATATATTTT.

The chain uses TRBV4-1 and TRBJ2-1, with D perhaps matching TRBD2 (5 bases). Trimming removed 1 base from V and 8 bases from J, with 15 bases in between. The CDR3 covers 15 residues. Looked up from germline, CDR1 is MGHRA and CDR2 is YSYEKL. The CDR3 spells CASSQGTLRSHEQFF. The CDR3 region has the DNA TGCGCCAGCAGCCAAGGGACTTTAAGGTCCCATGAGCAGTTCTTC.

The V gene is TRBV6-5, the J gene TRBJ2-7, with D unclear. V lost 4 bases and J lost 3, with 13 bases in between. Germline V CDR1 and CDR2: MNHEY, SVGAGI. The CDR3 loop spans 14 amino acids. CDR3 protein: CASSFGPEYYEQYF. In nucleotides, the CDR3 is TGTGCCAGCAGTTTCGGCCCCGAGTACTACGAGCAGTACTTC.

This chain uses TRBV29-1 with TRBJ2-1, with 11 positions matching TRBD2. Germline values: CDR1 SQVTM, CDR2 ANQGSEA. With V trimmed by 7 bases and J by 6 bases, 8 bases remained unmatched. CDR3 length: 14 amino acids. The CDR3 DNA reads TGCAGCGCCATGACTAGCGGGACCCTCAATGAGCAGTTCTTC. This sequence encodes CSAMTSGTLNEQFF.

The V and J genes are TRBV25-1 and TRBJ2-7; D ambiguous. The germline V and J ends were trimmed by 7 bases and 2 bases, with 9 bases remaining between them. Germline lookup yields CDR1 MGHDK and CDR2 SYGVNS. The CDR3 covers 12 residues. Written as DNA, the CDR3 is TGTGCCAGCAAGGGATTGACCTACGAGCAGTACTTC. The encoded protein is CASKGLTYEQYF.

This clone appeared a single time. This chain links TRBV18 with TRBJ1-1; 7 bases are a match to TRBD1. This CDR3 has 14 amino acids. CDR1 is KGHSH and CDR2 is LQKENI in the germline V gene. The V gene end was trimmed by 6 bases and the J gene end by 5 bases; junction bases not matched to a gene: 9. The DNA of the CDR3 is TGTGCCAGCTCCAAGAACAGGGGAGGAACTGAAGCTTTCTTT. It translates to CASSKNRGGTEAFF.

V gene TRBV7-2 combines with J gene TRBJ2-7; D possibly corresponds to TRBD2 (6 bases). V lost 2 bases and J lost 6, with 11 bases in between. Germline V gene data show CDR1 as SGHTA and CDR2 as FQGNSA. CDR3 length: 13 amino acids. CDR3 nucleotides: TGTGCCAGCAGCTTAAGCGGAGGGACCGAGCAGTACTTC. This encodes CASSLSGGTEQYF.

J is TRBJ2-2 and V is TRBV7-3, with 8 bases that match TRBD2. The length of the CDR3 is 18 residues. Per the germline V gene, CDR1 is SGHTA and CDR2 is FQGTGA. V dropped 4 bases and J dropped 5; count of bases not matched to a gene: 15. CDR3 in DNA: TGTGCCAGCAGCTCGATGGAGCGGGAGAAATCAGGGACCGGGGAGCTGTTTTTT. Protein: CASSSMEREKSGTGELFF.

J is TRBJ1-5 and V is TRBV19; D possibly corresponds to TRBD1 (6 bases). Germline V gene sequence: CDR1 LNHDA, CDR2 SQIVND (reference sequence). The V end lost 4 bases, the J end lost 3 bases, and 16 bases lay between the germline ends. This CDR3 has 16 amino acids. CDR3 loop: CASSTTGTRYNQPQHF. As DNA, the CDR3 is TGTGCCAGTAGTACAACCGGGACACGATACAATCAGCCCCAGCATTTT.

The chain uses TRBV29-1 and TRBJ2-5, with D tentatively TRBD1 (5 bases). Trimming pared 2 bases from V and 1 base from J, leaving 32 bases between. This CDR3 comprises 21 residues. Germline CDR1 SQVTM, CDR2 ANQGSEA. The CDR3 coding sequence is TGCAGCGTTGAAAAAGACCCGAACGGTACCAGGACACTAAGAACCCAAGAGACCCAGTACTTC. Translated: CSVEKDPNGTRTLRTQETQYF.

The chain employs TRBV6-2 or TRBV6-3 and TRBJ2-1, with D perhaps given as TRBD1 or TRBD2 (5 bases each). The CDR3 is made up of 13 amino acids. The V and J ends lost 0 bases and 7 bases respectively, with 7 bases between them. Germline CDR1 is MNHEY and CDR2 is SVGEGT. This chain's CDR3 is CASSYSWGNEQFF. CDR3 coding DNA: TGTGCCAGCAGTTACTCGTGGGGGAATGAGCAGTTCTTC.

The V and J genes are TRBV3-1 (or the pseudogene TRBV3-2) and TRBJ2-3; TRBD1 might be the D (6 bases). Trimming took off 3 bases at V and 6 bases at J, with 10 bases between the two ends. Germline CDR1 LGHDT, CDR2 YNNKEL (reference sequence). The CDR3 sequence is 13 residues long. The CDR3: CASSQTGGDTQYF. In DNA, the CDR3 is TGTGCCAGCAGCCAGACAGGAGGCGATACGCAGTATTTT.

The gene calls are TRBV5-4 and TRBJ2-1; 8 nucleotides match TRBD2. Per the germline V gene, CDR1 is SGHNT and CDR2 is YYREEE (reference sequence). Trimming cost V 0 bases and J 9 bases; bases outside gene matches: 5. CDR3 length: 14 amino acids. CDR3 residues: CASSLEGLEAEQFF. CDR3 DNA sequence: TGTGCCAGCAGCTTGGAGGGACTAGAGGCTGAGCAGTTCTTC.